The 25 T cell receptor beta chains in this list originate from one sample, sequenced in a study of cytomegalovirus exposure and HLA in healthy donors. The PCR used 60 Vbeta and 13 Jbeta primers. Repertoires were generated with immunoSEQ multiplex PCR, while TCRdb's copy carries only in-frame clones and drops some. Of 85,000 to 100,000 clones detected, around 86% appear once; the ten largest clones hold 3% to 4%. The sample comprised PBMCs. These TCRs come from a female donor in good health and CMV-seropositive.

The rearrangement joins TRBV6-1 to TRBJ2-3; TRBD1 matches 7 bases. From germline, CDR1 is MNHNS and CDR2 SASEGT. The CDR3 loop spans 15 amino acids. V was clipped by 4 bases and J by 0 bases; unmatched bases: 4. The CDR3, as DNA: TGTGCCAGCAGTGGGGGACAGTTCAGCACAGATACGCAGTATTTT. It translates to CASSGGQFSTDTQYF.

The J gene is TRBJ1-2, the V gene TRBV13; the D gene is possibly TRBD1 (6 bases). Germline CDR1 is PRHDT and CDR2 is FYEKMQ (reference sequence). Trimming cost V 3 bases and J 8 bases, with 13 bases left between them. The CDR3 is made up of 13 amino acids. CDR3 nucleotides: TGTGCCAGCAGCTTTCAAACAGGGCGAGGCTACACCTTC. Its protein is CASSFQTGRGYTF.

This clone was counted only a few times. The chain recombines TRBV6-6 with TRBJ2-4; 7 nucleotides align to TRBD1. This CDR3 is built from 16 residues. With 2 bases clipped from V and 0 bases from J, the junction kept 4 bases outside the gene matches. Germline V gene lookup returns CDR1 MNHNY and CDR2 SVGAGI (reference sequence). CDR3 sequence (DNA): TGTGCCAGCAGTTACCCCGGGACAGAAGCCAAAAACATTCAGTACTTC. Translation: CASSYPGTEAKNIQYF.

The rearrangement links TRBV6-6 to TRBJ1-5; D perhaps matches TRBD1 (6 bases). Trimming cost V 5 bases and J 5 bases, with 16 bases left between them. This CDR3 region has 15 residues. CDR1 is MNHNY, CDR2 SVGAGI, per germline (reference sequence). The CDR3 DNA reads TGTGCCAGCAGTCTGGTAGGACAGATACATCAGCCCCAGCATTTT. Its protein is CASSLVGQIHQPQHF.

The CDR3 is CSVLRLAGEGEQFF. The DNA of the CDR3 is TGCAGCGTTTTAAGACTAGCGGGAGAGGGTGAGCAGTTCTTC. The V gene is TRBV29-1, the J gene TRBJ2-1, with 12 nucleotides matching TRBD2. The CDR3 extends over 14 amino acids. The junction had 8 bases not matched to a gene; V was cut back by 5 bases and J by 9 bases. The germline V gene encodes CDR1 SQVTM and CDR2 ANQGSEA.

The chain links TRBV6-4 to TRBJ2-1, with D maybe TRBD1 (6 bases). The CDR3 covers 15 residues. Germline CDR1 and CDR2: MRHNA and SNTAGT. The V and J ends lost 2 bases and 6 bases respectively, with 14 bases between them. The CDR3 DNA reads TGTGCCAGCAGTGACATAGGCAGGGGCCGCAATGAGCAGTTCTTC. Encoded protein: CASSDIGRGRNEQFF.

This sequence joins TRBV9 and TRBJ2-2; TRBD1 matches 7 bases. CDR3 length equals 18 residues. The junction had 9 bases not matched to a gene; V was cut back by 1 base and J by 0 bases. Germline V gene lookup returns CDR1 SGDLS and CDR2 YYNGEE. CDR3 bases: TGTGCCAGCAGCGTAAGGACAGGACCTTTCGCGAACACCGGGGAGCTGTTTTTT. It is translated as CASSVRTGPFANTGELFF.

This CDR3 reads CASRRDPNRGGLYGYTF. The CDR3 region has the DNA TGTGCCAGCAGAAGGGATCCAAACAGGGGTGGCCTCTATGGCTACACCTTC. V and J are TRBV7-9 and TRBJ1-2, with 7 bases matching TRBD1. V gave up 6 bases and J gave up 4 bases; unmatched junction bases: 17. Germline V gives CDR1 SEHNR, CDR2 FQNEAQ (reference sequence). The CDR3 loop spans 17 amino acids. Complete variable domain (other parts from reference TRBV7-9 and TRBJ1-2): DTGVSQNPRHKITKRGQNVTFRCDPISEHNRLYWYRQTLGQGPEFLTYFQNEAQLEKSRLLSDRFSAERPKGSFSTLEIQRTEQGDSAMYLCASRRDPNRGGLYGYTFGSGTRLTVV.

There are a few counts of this clone. The V gene is TRBV10-3, the J gene TRBJ1-4, with D possibly matching TRBD1 (5 bases). CDR1 is ENHRY and CDR2 is SYGVKD in the germline V gene. V lost 6 bases, J lost 10 bases, and 21 bases lay in between. The CDR3 is 15 residues long. The CDR3, as DNA: TGTGCCATCAGCGCCTCTGGGCAAAAAGGGGCAAAACTGTTTTTT. Translating it yields CAISASGQKGAKLFF.

V gene TRBV5-4 combines with J gene TRBJ2-7; no definite D call. CDR1 is SGHNT and CDR2 is YYREEE in the germline V gene (reference sequence). Trimming removed 2 bases at V and 3 bases at J, with 15 bases between. The CDR3 extends over 15 amino acids. DNA of the CDR3: TGTGCCAGCAGCTTCTCCCTGGGCGAACTCTACGAGCAGTACTTC. Translated, it gives CASSFSLGELYEQYF.

The chain uses TRBV5-1 and TRBJ1-1, with 8 bases aligning to TRBD1. From germline, CDR1 is SGHRS and CDR2 YFSETQ. The junction had 4 bases not matched to a gene; V was cut back by 1 base and J by 5 bases. The CDR3 runs 14 residues. The CDR3 loop reads CASSLRQGATEAFF. The CDR3 DNA sequence: TGCGCCAGCAGCTTGCGGCAGGGGGCGACTGAAGCTTTCTTT.

This chain connects TRBV7-9 to TRBJ2-2, with 8 positions matching TRBD2. This CDR3 has 14 residues. Trimming at V came to 5 bases and at J to 7 bases, leaving 6 bases not matched to a gene. CDR1 and CDR2 (germline): SEHNR, FQNEAQ (reference sequence). The CDR3 DNA follows: TGTGCCAGCAGCCTCACCCGGGGGGGCGGGGAGCTGTTTTTT. It encodes CASSLTRGGGELFF.

The chain couples TRBV27 to TRBJ2-7, with 7 bases matching TRBD1. V shed 6 bases, J shed 8 bases, and the junction held 19 bases outside the gene matches. This CDR3 contains 16 residues. Germline V gene lookup returns CDR1 MNHEY and CDR2 SMNVEV (reference sequence). In DNA form, the CDR3 reads TGTGCCAGCAGACCCAACAACGACAGGGATCGTATGAAGCAGTACTTC. It translates to CASRPNNDRDRMKQYF.

This clone appeared a few times. CDR3 nucleotide sequence: TGCAGCCTAGGACAGAACAAACCTCTCACAGATACGCAGTATTTT. This sequence encodes CSLGQNKPLTDTQYF. The chain recombines TRBV29-1 with TRBJ2-3; possibly TRBD1 for D (6 bases). This CDR3 comprises 15 residues. Germline V lookup: CDR1 SQVTM, CDR2 ANQGSEA. V lost 8 bases, J lost 2 bases, and 20 bases lay in between.

With regard to this clone: One junction end does not reproduce the germline sequence, and a read error may be involved. This chain links TRBV27 with TRBJ1-5; TRBD1 might be the D (5 bases). The CDR3 runs 15 residues. Germline values: CDR1 MNHEY, CDR2 SMNVEV (reference sequence). Here the CDR3 DNA reads TGTCCCAGCAGCTATCTCGGGGGTAGCAATCAGCCCCAGCATTTT. Protein: CPSSYLGGSNQPQHF.

The chain recombines TRBV5-6 with TRBJ2-3; TRBD2 is a possible D gene (7 bases). Germline values: CDR1 SGHDT, CDR2 YYEEEE. The CDR3 sequence is 16 residues long. V was trimmed by 2 bases and J by 0 bases, leaving 13 bases between them. The CDR3 DNA reads as TGTGCCAGCAGCTTAGTAGGGGGGGAGAGCACAGATACGCAGTATTTT. Amino acid sequence: CASSLVGGESTDTQYF.

This chain uses TRBV12-5 with TRBJ2-2, with TRBD2 identical over 14 bases. CDR1 is LGHNT, CDR2 FRNRAP, per germline. V was pared by 2 bases and J by 1 base, with 12 bases of the junction left unmatched. This CDR3 is built from 21 residues. CDR3 loop: CASGLSRRGLAGGGNTGELFF. For the CDR3, the DNA is TGTGCTAGTGGTTTGTCCCGGCGCGGACTAGCGGGAGGAGGGAACACCGGGGAGCTGTTTTTT. The whole variable domain, filled in from reference TRBV12-5 and TRBJ2-2, reads DARVTQTPRHKVTEMGQEVTMRCQPILGHNTVFWYRQTMMQGLELLAYFRNRAPLDDSGMPKDRFSAEMPDATLATLKIQPSEPRDSAVYFCASGLSRRGLAGGGNTGELFFGEGSRLTVL.

J is TRBJ2-7 and V is TRBV7-9; D remains unclear. Trimming removed 8 bases from V and 4 bases from J, with 12 bases in between. This CDR3 contains 12 residues. Germline CDR1 is SEHNR and CDR2 is FQNEAQ (reference sequence). The CDR3 loop is CASLSTEYEQYF. CDR3 bases: TGTGCCAGCCTTAGTACAGAATACGAGCAGTACTTC.

This rearrangement joins TRBV9 to TRBJ1-4; 9 nucleotides line up with TRBD1. Germline V CDR1 and CDR2: SGDLS, YYNGEE. V lost 3 bases, J lost 8 bases, and 11 bases stayed unmatched. This CDR3 has 16 residues. CDR3 region: CASSAAAGQGLEKLFF. The CDR3 DNA follows: TGTGCCAGCAGCGCAGCGGCGGGACAGGGCCTCGAAAAACTGTTTTTT.

The V call is TRBV6-1, the J call TRBJ2-3; 8 bases are shared with TRBD1. V lost 3 bases, J lost 1 base, and 3 bases stayed unmatched. The CDR3 has 15 residues. The V gene's germline CDR1 is MNHNS and CDR2 SASEGT. The CDR3 bases are TGTGCCAGCAGTGATAACAGGGGGGGCACAGATACGCAGTATTTT. Its translation: CASSDNRGGTDTQYF.

The chain employs TRBV6-6 and TRBJ2-1; 7 bases agree with TRBD1. Germline V gives CDR1 MNHNY, CDR2 SVGAGI (reference sequence). With 3 bases clipped from V and 9 bases from J, the junction kept 5 bases outside the gene matches. The CDR3 sequence is 13 residues long. CDR3 nucleotides: TGTGCCAGCAGTTATCGGACAGGAGGTGAGCAGTTCTTC. The encoded protein is CASSYRTGGEQFF.

The chain uses TRBV7-2 and TRBJ2-2; D gene unclear. The length of the CDR3 is 14 residues. V dropped 1 base and J dropped 0 bases, with 3 bases sitting between them. CDR1 SGHTA and CDR2 FQGNSA come from the germline V gene. CDR3 sequence (DNA): TGTGCCAGCAGCTTAGTATCGAACACCGGGGAGCTGTTTTTT. Translation gives CASSLVSNTGELFF.

Only a few counts were recorded for this clone. The V and J genes are TRBV9 and TRBJ2-2; TRBD2 aligns across 10 bases. The length of the CDR3 is 15 residues. Losses at the gene ends were 3 bases for V and 3 bases for J; bases not matched to a gene: 2. The V gene's germline CDR1 is SGDLS and CDR2 YYNGEE. The CDR3 DNA reads TGTGCCAGCAGCGCGAGCGGGAGGGACACCGGGGAGCTGTTTTTT. The encoded protein is CASSASGRDTGELFF. Looking up the rest from reference TRBV9 and TRBJ2-2 gives the full variable domain: DSGVTQTPKHLITATGQRVTLRCSPRSGDLSVYWYQQSLDQGLQFLIQYYNGEERAKGNILERFSAQQFPDLHSELNLSSLELGDSALYFCASSASGRDTGELFFGEGSRLTVL.

V gene TRBV20-1 combines with J gene TRBJ2-7; D might be TRBD1 (6 bases). V was pared by 3 bases and J by 6 bases, with 9 bases between. Per the germline V gene, CDR1 is DFQATT and CDR2 is SNEGSKA (reference sequence). This CDR3 region has 11 residues. The CDR3 here is CSARSGAEQYF. The CDR3 nucleotides are TGCAGTGCTAGGTCAGGGGCCGAGCAGTACTTC.

The chain joins TRBV28 to TRBJ2-1; 7 bases map to TRBD1. Looked up from germline, CDR1 is MDHEN and CDR2 is SYDVKM. The CDR3 extends over 14 amino acids. V shed 2 bases, J shed 7 bases, and the junction held 5 bases outside the gene matches. The CDR3 nucleotides read TGTGCCAGCAGTTTACGACAGGGCAGGAATGAGCAGTTCTTC. It specifies CASSLRQGRNEQFF.